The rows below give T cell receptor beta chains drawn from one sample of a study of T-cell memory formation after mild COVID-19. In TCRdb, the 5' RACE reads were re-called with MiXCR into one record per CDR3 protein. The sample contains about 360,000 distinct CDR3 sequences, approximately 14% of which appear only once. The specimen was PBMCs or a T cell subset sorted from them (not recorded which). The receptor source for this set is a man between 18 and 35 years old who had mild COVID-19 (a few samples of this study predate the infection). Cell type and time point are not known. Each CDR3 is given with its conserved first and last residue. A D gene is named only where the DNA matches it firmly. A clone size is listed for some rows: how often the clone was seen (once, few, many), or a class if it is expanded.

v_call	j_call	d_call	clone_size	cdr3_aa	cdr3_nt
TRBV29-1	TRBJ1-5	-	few	CSVAQGWLQPQHF	TGCAGCGTCGCACAGGGTTGGCTACAGCCCCAGCATTTT
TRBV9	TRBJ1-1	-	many	CASGRGATEAFF	TGTGCCAGCGGTCGGGGGGCCACTGAAGCTTTCTTT
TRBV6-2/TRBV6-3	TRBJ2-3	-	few	CASSRVVVDTQYF	TGTGCCAGCAGCCGCGTAGTGGTTGATACGCAGTATTTT
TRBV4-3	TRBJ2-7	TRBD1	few	CASSQDPGGQGHEQYF	TGCGCCAGCAGCCAAGATCCGGGGGGACAGGGGCACGAGCAGTACTTC
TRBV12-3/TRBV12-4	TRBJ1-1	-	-	CASSFRTEAFF	TGTGCCAGCAGTTTTCGCACTGAAGCTTTCTTT
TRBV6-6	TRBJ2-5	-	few	CASSRRDGQETQYF	TGTGCCAGCAGCCGCCGGGACGGTCAAGAGACCCAGTACTTC
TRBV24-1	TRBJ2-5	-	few	CAILDSQETQYF	TGTGCCATCCTGGACAGTCAAGAGACCCAGTACTTC
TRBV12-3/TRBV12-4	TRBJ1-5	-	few	CASSPEDAQPQHF	TGTGCCAGCAGCCCCGAGGACGCTCAGCCCCAGCATTTT
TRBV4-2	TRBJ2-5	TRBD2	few	CASSQDWAGGLSKTQYF	TGTGCCAGCAGCCAAGATTGGGCGGGGGGGCTTAGTAAGACCCAGTACTTC
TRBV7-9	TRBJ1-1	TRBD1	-	CASSLQQGAGTEAFF	TGTGCCAGCAGCTTACAACAGGGGGCGGGCACTGAAGCTTTCTTT
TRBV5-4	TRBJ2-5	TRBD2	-	CASRDGTSGGPRQETQYF	TGTGCCAGCAGGGACGGGACTAGCGGGGGGCCCCGCCAAGAGACCCAGTACTTC
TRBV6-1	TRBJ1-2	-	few	CASSEGAGPGYGYTF	TGTGCCAGCAGTGAAGGGGCGGGCCCCGGCTATGGCTACACCTTC
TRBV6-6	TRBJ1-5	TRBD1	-	CASSWQGDRQPQHF	TGTGCCAGCAGTTGGCAGGGGGACAGGCAGCCCCAGCATTTT
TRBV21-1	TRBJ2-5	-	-	CASSINRVSGETQYF	TGTGCCAGCAGCATCAACAGGGTTTCGGGAGAGACCCAGTACTTC
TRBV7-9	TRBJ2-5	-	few	CASSGGQKTQYF	TGTGCCAGCTCCGGGGGACAGAAGACCCAGTACTTC
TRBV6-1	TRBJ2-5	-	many	CASSDPGRETQYF	TGTGCCAGCAGTGATCCGGGGAGGGAGACCCAGTACTTC
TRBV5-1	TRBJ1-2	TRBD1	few	CASSYFPPGQSDYGYTF	TGCGCCAGCAGCTATTTCCCCCCGGGACAGAGCGACTATGGCTACACCTTC
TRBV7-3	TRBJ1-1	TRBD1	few	CASSFMGQGAPTEAFF	TGTGCCAGCAGCTTTATGGGGCAGGGGGCTCCCACTGAAGCTTTCTTT
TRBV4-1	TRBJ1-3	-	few	CASSQEGSFSGNTIYF	TGCGCCAGCAGCCAAGAGGGTAGCTTCTCTGGAAACACCATATATTTT
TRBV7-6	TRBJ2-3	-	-	CASSLAVGFPFRLPRSTDTQYF	TGTGCCAGCAGCTTAGCGGTGGGCTTCCCCTTCCGATTACCTAGGAGCACAGATACGCAGTATTTT
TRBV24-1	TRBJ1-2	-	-	CATSDLDGGLRGYTF	TGTGCCACCAGTGATTTGGACGGGGGGCTACGTGGCTACACCTTC
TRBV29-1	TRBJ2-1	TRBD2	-	CSGNPGGPRGNEQFF	TGCAGCGGAAACCCGGGGGGTCCGCGGGGAAATGAGCAGTTCTTC
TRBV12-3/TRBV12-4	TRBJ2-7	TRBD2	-	CASGIAGGLSYEQYF	TGTGCCAGCGGTATAGCGGGGGGCCTCTCCTACGAGCAGTACTTC
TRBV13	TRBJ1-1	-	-	CASSLRDWEAFF	TGTGCCAGCAGCTTACGGGACTGGGAAGCTTTCTTT
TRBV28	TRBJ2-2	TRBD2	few	CASGGDGTPGELFF	TGTGCCAGCGGGGGGGACGGGACCCCCGGGGAGCTGTTTTTT
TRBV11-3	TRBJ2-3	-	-	CASSSGAGSTDTQYF	TGTGCCAGCAGCTCCGGGGCAGGGAGCACAGATACGCAGTATTTT
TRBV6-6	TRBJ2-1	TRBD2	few	CASGKLAGATNEQFF	TGTGCCAGCGGGAAACTAGCGGGGGCTACCAATGAGCAGTTCTTC
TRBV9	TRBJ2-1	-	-	CASSYQGYEQFF	TGTGCCAGCAGTTATCAGGGGTACGAGCAGTTCTTC
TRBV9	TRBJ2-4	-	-	CASSVDAGLRDIQYF	TGTGCCAGCAGCGTGGACGCAGGCTTGAGGGACATTCAGTACTTC
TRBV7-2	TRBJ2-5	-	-	CASSLVRVSEGETQYF	TGTGCCAGCAGCTTAGTCAGGGTTTCGGAAGGGGAGACCCAGTACTTC
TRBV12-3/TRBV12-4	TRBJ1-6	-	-	CASSLAGLSPLHF	TGTGCCAGCAGTTTAGCTGGACTTTCACCCCTCCACTTT
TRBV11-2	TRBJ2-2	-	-	CASRGVGAQRTGELFF	TGTGCCAGCAGGGGGGTTGGAGCACAGAGAACCGGGGAGCTGTTTTTT
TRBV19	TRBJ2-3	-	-	CASSAGTFTDTQYF	TGTGCCAGTAGCGCGGGAACGTTCACAGATACGCAGTATTTT
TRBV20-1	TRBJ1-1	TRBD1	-	CSANRQGNTEAFF	TGCAGTGCTAACCGACAGGGGAACACTGAAGCTTTCTTT
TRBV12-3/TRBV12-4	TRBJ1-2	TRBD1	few	CASSFAGGDYTF	TGTGCCAGCAGTTTCGCAGGGGGGGACTACACCTTC
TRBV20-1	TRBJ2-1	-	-	CSARAGGPDRLLSYNEQFF	TGCAGTGCTAGGGCCGGGGGGCCCGACAGGCTCCTCTCCTACAATGAGCAGTTCTTC
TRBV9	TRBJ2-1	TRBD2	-	CASSVEASGTHNEQFF	TGTGCCAGCAGCGTAGAGGCTAGCGGGACTCACAATGAGCAGTTCTTC
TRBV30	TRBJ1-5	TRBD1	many	CAWSRGTGGYSNQPQHF	TGTGCCTGGAGCCGCGGGACAGGGGGATATAGCAATCAGCCCCAGCATTTT
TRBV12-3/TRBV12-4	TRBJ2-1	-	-	CASSLMGLEQFF	TGTGCCAGCAGTTTAATGGGGCTCGAGCAGTTCTTC
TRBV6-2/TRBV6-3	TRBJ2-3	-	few	CASKRGARDTQYF	TGTGCCAGCAAACGGGGGGCGCGTGATACGCAGTATTTT
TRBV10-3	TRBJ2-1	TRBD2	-	CATSASGGYSSYNEQFF	TGTGCCACCAGTGCTAGCGGGGGTTATAGCTCCTACAATGAGCAGTTCTTC
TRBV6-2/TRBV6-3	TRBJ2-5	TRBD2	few	CASARAGVSSGKETQYF	TGTGCCAGCGCAAGGGCTGGAGTGTCTAGCGGAAAAGAGACCCAGTACTTC